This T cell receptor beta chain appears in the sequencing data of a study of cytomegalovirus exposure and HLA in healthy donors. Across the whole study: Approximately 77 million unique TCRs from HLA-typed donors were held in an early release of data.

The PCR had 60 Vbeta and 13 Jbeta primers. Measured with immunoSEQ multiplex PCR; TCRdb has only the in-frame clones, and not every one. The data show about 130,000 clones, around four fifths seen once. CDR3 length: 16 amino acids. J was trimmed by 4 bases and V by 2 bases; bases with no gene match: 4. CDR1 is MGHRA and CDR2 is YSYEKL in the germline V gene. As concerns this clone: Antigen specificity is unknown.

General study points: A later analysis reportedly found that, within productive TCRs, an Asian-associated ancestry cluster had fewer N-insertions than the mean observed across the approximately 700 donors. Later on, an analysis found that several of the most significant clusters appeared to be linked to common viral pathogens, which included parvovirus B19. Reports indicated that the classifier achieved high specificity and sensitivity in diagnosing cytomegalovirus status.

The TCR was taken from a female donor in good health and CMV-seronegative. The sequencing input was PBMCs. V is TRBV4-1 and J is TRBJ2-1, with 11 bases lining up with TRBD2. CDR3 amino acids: CASSQRLAGRYNEQFF. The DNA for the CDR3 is TGCGCCAGCAGCCAACGACTAGCGGGAAGGTACAATGAGCAGTTCTTC.